These T cell receptor beta chains were read from a single sample in a study of beta chain features in type 1 diabetes. Here immunoSEQ multiplex PCR was the method, and the copy in TCRdb shows in-frame clones only, minus some. The sample lists about 190,000 clones, approximately 7.9% occurring once. The source material was central memory CD4+ T cells from blood. Every receptor here comes from a man younger than 30 with type 1 diabetes. CDR3s include the opening cysteine and the closing phenylalanine or tryptophan. D genes are given only for firm matches.

d_call v_call cdr3_aa
- TRBV19 CASKWIGGPSGEQFF
- TRBV5-1 CASSLGDTYSYEQYF
- TRBV20-1 CSGADYGYTF
TRBD1 TRBV2 CASSETGDSPLHF
TRBD1 TRBV5-1 CASSLTGEGEKLFF
TRBD2 TRBV5-1 CASSPRTSGATDTQYF
- TRBV27 CASSPLTGEAYEQYF
TRBD1 TRBV18 CASSPPGQGGELAFF
TRBD1 TRBV9 CASNRQGAGGYTF
- TRBV5-4 CASAPGAGRNYGYTF
TRBD2 TRBV6-5 CASGGGAGDTQYF
TRBD1 TRBV9 CASSPRTGGISGANVLTF
TRBD2 TRBV10-3 CAIFSGVSTDTQYF
- TRBV6-4 CASRTRQAGGNEQFF
- TRBV9 CASSVEGFSVGYTF
- TRBV6-5 CASGRGLNTEAFF
- TRBV30 CAWSSEVQTGETQYF
- TRBV5-1 CASFLRETELFF
TRBD2 TRBV9 CASSPLGGETQYF
- TRBV29-1 CSVVGGNVWGMNTEAFF
TRBD1 TRBV6-5 CASSLGRGQLTQYF
- TRBV6-5 CASSLISSSYEQYF
TRBD2 TRBV7-2 CASSLEVTREGLF
- TRBV10-3 CAISDSKGRDTEAFF
TRBD1 TRBV5-1 CASSFRQGDGYTF
- TRBV5-1 CASSTGQHQETQYF
TRBD1 TRBV7-9 CASSNLGGTANQETQYF
TRBD1 TRBV25-1 CASSLPGTGYTEAFF
- TRBV9 CASSVLGDSYNEQFF
TRBD1 TRBV18 CASSLTTGREAFF
TRBD2 TRBV6-1 CAIGTSSPYNEQFF
TRBD2 TRBV5-1 CASSSTLGLAGTDTQYF
TRBD2 TRBV6-5 CASSLAGGETQYF
TRBD2 TRBV7-2 CASSGTRAGTNEQFF
TRBD2 TRBV15 CATSRDVASGEQFF
TRBD2 TRBV27 CASSGGGTSRFNEQFF
TRBD1 TRBV29-1 CSARQGNNYGYTF
TRBD1 TRBV29-1 CSAAQGTGTEAFF
TRBD1 TRBV18 CASSPTDRAVEQYF
TRBD1 TRBV7-9 CASSLTTGRNIQYF